The clone carrying this TCR beta chain has a count of ten or more. This entry is derived from a study of HIV-infected children after antiretroviral therapy interruption. In the study overall: EBV and CMV exposure was recorded in most children.

The V and J ends lost 6 bases and 0 bases, in that order; junction bases with no gene match: 11. The CDR3 length is 18 residues. The germline V gene encodes CDR1 WSHSY and CDR2 SAAADI. Treatment defined: PENTA 11 planned treatment interruption arm or continuous ART arm. The TCR library was built from RNA with a 3' RACE protocol and unique molecular identifiers. Each CDR3 protein is one row after TCRdb ran MiXCR on the 3' RACE reads. The table shows approximately 95,000 distinct CDR3 sequences, with about 6.3% occurring only once. This sequence originates from a pool of human donors with HIV. The chain recombines TRBV10-2 with TRBJ2-2, with 9 bases identical to TRBD1. The input for sequencing was CD45RA+ CD4+ T cells from PBMCs, pooled from several time points, taken from a donor given antiretroviral therapy, either interrupted or continuous. Subset given: naive CD4+ CD45RA+ CD45RO- T cells. The CDR3 bases are TGCGCCAGCAGGGGCCGGGACAGGGATCAGTCGAACACCGGGGAGCTGTTTTTT. Protein sequence: CASRGRDRDQSNTGELFF.